This T cell receptor (beta chain) came from a study of vaccination and CD4 T cells after COVID-19. Overall study: Either a CEFX pool, an HIV-1 Nef pool, or no peptide was added to control cultures.

Overall study results and limits: Convalescent patients had a median about 86% of reactive clones appearing only post-vaccination.

CDR1 and CDR2 (germline): LNHDA, SQIVND (reference sequence). CDR3 length: 14 residues. The J segment lost 5 bases and the V segment lost 9 bases, leaving 10 bases of the junction unmatched. Treatment described: approximately 9-day PBMC culture with coronavirus spike peptide pools or control peptides (ViraFEST assay). With the Oncomine TCR Beta short-read assay, DNA from cultured CD4+ T cells was sequenced. Via MiXCR, TCRdb re-called the PCR reads, giving one row per CDR3 protein. The sample consists of about 14,000 distinct CDR3 sequences, approximately 30% of them appearing once. Turning to this clonotype: The antigen is undetermined.

This clonotype originated in a human donor who had recovered from COVID-19. V usage is TRBV19 and J usage is TRBJ2-3; the match to TRBD2 covers 8 bases. The source was CD4+ T cells from blood, cultured in vitro, collected after SARS-CoV-2 vaccination. This chain's CDR3 is CARILAGGQDTQYF. CDR3 nucleotide sequence: TGTGCCAGGATACTCGCGGGAGGTCAAGATACGCAGTATTTT.